This T cell receptor beta chain was identified in a study of blood T cell repertoires in COVID-19. Study overall: Both acute and convalescent COVID-19 samples were obtained from the United States, Italy and Spain. The cDNA or gDNA used as material had been derived from T cells, B-cell-depleted T cells, or PBMCs.

As processed by the authors: Amplifying reference gene primers gave estimates of nucleated cell counts. Here immunoSEQ multiplex PCR was the method, and the copy in TCRdb shows in-frame clones only, minus some. The V and J calls and the clone size are those of that table, but D and trimming were determined from the DNA. The repertoire consists of roughly 110,000 clones, with 65% to 85% occurring once and the leading ten covering roughly 1.6%. The origin of this receptor is a man between 45 and 60 years old with acute or convalescent COVID-19. Specimen: peripheral blood.

CDR3 bases: TGTGCCAGCAGCCCCCTCAACACCGGGGAGCTGTTTTTT. The encoded protein is CASSPLNTGELFF. V usage is TRBV9 and J usage is TRBJ2-2; D is unclear. Germline lookup yields CDR1 SGDLS and CDR2 YYNGEE. The CDR3 has 13 amino acids. Trimming stripped 4 bases from V and 2 bases from J, with 6 bases between.